One T cell receptor (beta chain) is described in this entry. This CDR3 comprises 15 residues. Germline V lookup: CDR1 SGHRS, CDR2 YFSETQ. With 2 bases removed from V and 1 base from J, the gap between germline ends came to 12 bases. The sample comes from a study of T cell responses to AZD1222 COVID-19 vaccine. The method was immunoSEQ multiplex PCR; TCRdb's version includes in-frame clones alone and lacks a portion of them. This table holds approximately 140,000 clones, roughly nine tenths found once. The sequence derives from an adult in good health. The input for sequencing was peripheral blood, taken on day 0 of AZD1222 vaccination. This chain connects TRBV5-1 to TRBJ1-1; tentative D call: TRBD1 (6 bases). This CDR3 is CASSFPTGPNTEAFF. CDR3 sequence (DNA): TGCGCCAGCAGCTTCCCGACAGGACCGAACACTGAAGCTTTCTTT. The full variable domain, with the rest looked up from reference TRBV5-1 and TRBJ1-1, is KAGVTQTPRYLIKTRGQQVTLSCSPISGHRSVSWYQQTPGQGLQFLFEYFSETQRNKGNFPGRFSGRQFSNSRSEMNVSTLELGDSALYLCASSFPTGPNTEAFFGQGTRLTVV.